A single sample is the source of the 24 T cell receptor beta chains below, sequenced in a study of T-cell reconstitution after alpha-beta-depleted transplantation in children (dated by TCRdb to 2016 to 2017). Receptor libraries were prepared by PCR. The instrument was an Illumina HiSeq 2500. TCR libraries were prepared with molecular barcoding, using unique molecular identifiers to normalize TCRbeta repertoire quantification. Using fastp trimming at Q25 and MiXCR clonotype assembly, TCRdb reanalyzed the public sequencing data and kept in-frame beta chains. Each CDR3 protein appears once, grouped with its most common genes and DNA. For this sample the table gives a few hundred thousand distinct CDR3 sequences, of which about a tenth were detected only once. The top ten hold about 2.3% of the sample. This specimen consisted of PBMCs from the stem cell graft donor, obtained from the stem cell graft. Source of these receptors: a human donor who donated a stem cell graft to a child with acute lymphoblastic leukemia.

The chain combines TRBV7-9 with TRBJ1-2, with D possibly TRBD1 on 6 matching bases. The ends were cut back, 5 bases at V and 8 bases at J, with 21 bases in the middle. Looked up from germline, CDR1 is SEHNR and CDR2 is FQNEAQ (reference sequence). The CDR3 contains 15 residues. This CDR3 reads CASSQAGTKVWGYTF. DNA for the CDR3: TGTGCCAGCAGCCAAGCCGGGACAAAGGTCTGGGGCTACACCTTC.

There are a few counts of this clonotype. The CDR3: CASSSDTGTSNYGYTF. CDR3 DNA sequence: TGCGCCAGCAGCTCCGATACTGGGACGTCCAACTATGGCTACACCTTC. J is TRBJ1-2 and V is TRBV5-1; the D gene is possibly TRBD1 (5 bases). V was shortened by 3 bases and J by 2 bases, with 17 bases between the two germline ends. This CDR3 has 16 amino acids. Germline V CDR1 and CDR2: SGHRS, YFSETQ.

In this sample, this clonotype turned up many times. V gene TRBV5-1 combines with J gene TRBJ1-1; 8 nucleotides agree with TRBD1. V lost 0 bases and J lost 6; bases outside the gene matches: 19. This CDR3 is built from 19 residues. Germline V gene sequence: CDR1 SGHRS, CDR2 YFSETQ. For the CDR3, the DNA is TGCGCCAGCAGCTTGGACCCTTTATCCGGACAGGGAGGGTTCTCTGAAGCTTTCTTT. Its translation is CASSLDPLSGQGGFSEAFF.

The CDR3 loop reads CASSQDSGGLEDKNIQYF. The CDR3 nucleotides are TGCGCCAGCAGCCAAGATTCGGGCGGACTAGAGGACAAAAACATTCAGTACTTC. The chain has TRBV4-1 and TRBJ2-4, with 7 bases that match TRBD2. Germline V lookup: CDR1 MGHRA, CDR2 YSYEKL. The CDR3 is 18 amino acids. With V trimmed by 0 bases and J by 3 bases, 11 bases remained unmatched.

This rearrangement joins TRBV7-9 to TRBJ1-4, with D unclear. CDR1 and CDR2 (germline): SEHNR, FQNEAQ (reference sequence). The V end was cut by 5 bases, the J end by 8 bases, with 21 bases between. The CDR3 spans 16 residues. The CDR3 DNA follows: TGTGCCAGCAGCCGCGAGGGAACCCGTGATTTGGAAAAACTGTTTTTT. Translation: CASSREGTRDLEKLFF.

The rearrangement uses TRBV7-9 and TRBJ2-1, with D unresolved. Germline V CDR1 and CDR2: SEHNR, FQNEAQ (reference sequence). Trimming stripped 0 bases from V and 5 bases from J, with 8 bases between. The CDR3 has 14 residues. CDR3 amino acids: CASSLATGHNEQFF. The CDR3 DNA reads TGTGCCAGCAGCTTAGCGACGGGCCACAATGAGCAGTTCTTC.

This clonotype showed up many times. CDR3 DNA sequence: TGCGCCAGCAGCCAACTACAGGGGGGCTACGAGCAGTACTTC. Amino acids: CASSQLQGGYEQYF. V is TRBV4-1 and J is TRBJ2-7; TRBD1 matches 8 bases. The CDR3 totals 14 residues. V was clipped by 2 bases and J by 3 bases; unmatched bases: 3. CDR1 MGHRA and CDR2 YSYEKL come from the germline V gene.

This clonotype was seen a handful of times. This chain uses TRBV7-2 with TRBJ2-7, with TRBD1 matching over 8 bases. The CDR3 sequence is 14 residues long. Germline loops: CDR1 SGHTA, CDR2 FQGNSA. The J segment lost 4 bases and the V segment lost 1 base, leaving 3 bases of the junction unmatched. The CDR3 bases are TGTGCCAGCAGCTTAGTACAGGGGGAGTACGAGCAGTACTTC. This encodes CASSLVQGEYEQYF. The whole variable domain, filled in from reference TRBV7-2 and TRBJ2-7, reads GAGVSQSPSNKVTEKGKDVELRCDPISGHTALYWYRQSLGQGLEFLIYFQGNSAPDKSGLPSDRFSAERTGGSVSTLTIQRTQQEDSAVYLCASSLVQGEYEQYFGPGTRLTVT.

The chain carries TRBV28 and TRBJ1-1, with a possible D match to TRBD1 (6 bases). From germline, CDR1 is MDHEN and CDR2 SYDVKM. V was clipped by 10 bases and J by 0 bases, with 18 bases between them. The CDR3 spans 15 residues. The CDR3 protein is CAITGGGIMNTEAFF. The DNA for the CDR3 is TGTGCCATCACCGGGGGCGGGATCATGAACACTGAAGCTTTCTTT.

The table lists this clonotype with many counts. The rearrangement joins TRBV12-3 or TRBV12-4 to TRBJ2-7, with D perhaps TRBD1 (5 bases). V lost 3 bases, J lost 3 bases, and 9 bases lay in between. The CDR3 runs to 13 residues. The CDR3: CASSLGPGYEQYF. CDR3 DNA: TGTGCCAGCAGTTTGGGGCCAGGCTACGAGCAGTACTTC.

This clonotype was detected many times. The chain carries TRBV27 and TRBJ1-1, with D perhaps matching TRBD1 (6 bases). Germline V lookup: CDR1 MNHEY, CDR2 SMNVEV (reference sequence). V shed 2 bases and J shed 3 bases, with 10 bases lying between them. This CDR3 is 14 amino acids long. The CDR3 reads CASSLVRGDTEAFF. CDR3 DNA sequence: TGTGCCAGCAGTTTAGTCAGGGGAGACACTGAAGCTTTCTTT.

V gene TRBV7-2 combines with J gene TRBJ1-1, with unresolved D. The CDR3 has 13 residues. With 0 bases removed from V and 7 bases from J, the gap between germline ends came to 9 bases. Germline V CDR1 and CDR2: SGHTA, FQGNSA. CDR3 in amino acids: CASSLARADEAFF. The CDR3 DNA reads TGTGCCAGCAGCTTAGCAAGGGCGGATGAAGCTTTCTTT.

This chain connects TRBV3-1 to TRBJ2-2; TRBD2 aligns across 12 bases. The trim removed 5 bases at V and 0 bases at J, leaving 7 bases unmatched. This CDR3 is built from 18 residues. From germline, CDR1 is LGHDT and CDR2 YNNKEL (reference sequence). CDR3 nucleotides: TGTGCCAGCAGCTCACCACTAGCGGGAGGCCCGAACACCGGGGAGCTGTTTTTT. It yields the protein CASSSPLAGGPNTGELFF.

This clonotype was detected many times. The rearrangement uses TRBV27 and TRBJ2-7; 8 bases are shared with TRBD2. The CDR3 spans 15 residues. From germline, CDR1 is MNHEY and CDR2 SMNVEV (reference sequence). V shed 6 bases, J shed 4 bases, and the junction held 11 bases outside the gene matches. Here the CDR3 reads CASREETSESYEQYF. The CDR3 DNA sequence: TGTGCCAGCAGGGAGGAGACTAGCGAGTCTTACGAGCAGTACTTC.

This chain uses TRBV7-9 with TRBJ1-1, with 9 bases fitting TRBD1. This CDR3 is 16 amino acids long. Trimming cost V 1 base and J 4 bases; bases outside gene matches: 7. CDR1 is SEHNR, CDR2 FQNEAQ, per germline (reference sequence). The CDR3 loop is CASSLGQGVSATEAFF. For the CDR3, the DNA is TGTGCCAGCAGCTTAGGACAGGGGGTATCGGCCACTGAAGCTTTCTTT. Combining the CDR3 with reference TRBV7-9 and TRBJ1-1 gives the whole variable domain DTGVSQNPRHKITKRGQNVTFRCDPISEHNRLYWYRQTLGQGPEFLTYFQNEAQLEKSRLLSDRFSAERPKGSFSTLEIQRTEQGDSAMYLCASSLGQGVSATEAFFGQGTRLTVV.

This clonotype was seen a handful of times. This chain connects TRBV6-5 to TRBJ2-1, with TRBD2 matching 11 bases. The CDR3 covers 15 residues. Germline values: CDR1 MNHEY, CDR2 SVGAGI. V was pared by 5 bases and J by 2 bases, with 2 bases of the junction left unmatched. CDR3 sequence (DNA): TGTGCCAGCAGTACTAGCGGGAGCCCCTACAATGAGCAGTTCTTC. Translated, it gives CASSTSGSPYNEQFF.

This clonotype was picked up many times. The chain employs TRBV6-5 and TRBJ2-7; possibly TRBD1 for D (7 bases). CDR3 length: 16 amino acids. V was cut by 2 bases and J by 3 bases, with 17 bases left in between. CDR1 MNHEY and CDR2 SVGAGI come from the germline V gene. The CDR3 is CASSYSAGQIFYEQYF. For the CDR3, the DNA is TGTGCCAGCAGTTACAGCGCGGGACAGATCTTCTACGAGCAGTACTTC.

This clonotype was detected only a few times. The chain couples TRBV2 to TRBJ2-5, with TRBD1 identical over 9 bases. Unmatched junction bases numbered 0, after V lost 6 bases and J lost 4 bases. This CDR3 spans 12 amino acids. CDR1 SNHLY and CDR2 FYNNEI come from the germline V gene. CDR3 in amino acids: CASRDRGETQYF. The CDR3 region has the DNA TGTGCCAGCAGGGACAGGGGAGAGACCCAGTACTTC.

The CDR3 loop reads CAISDDRVYGYTF. CDR3 sequence (DNA): TGTGCCATCAGTGATGACAGGGTCTATGGCTACACCTTC. The chain uses TRBV10-3 and TRBJ1-2; 7 bases line up with TRBD1. The CDR3 runs to 13 residues. V lost 3 bases and J lost 4; bases outside the gene matches: 2. The germline V gene has CDR1 ENHRY and CDR2 SYGVKD.

The V and J genes are TRBV20-1 and TRBJ2-2; 11 nucleotides line up with TRBD2. Germline CDR1 reads DFQATT; CDR2 reads SNEGSKA (reference sequence). CDR3 size: 14 residues. The trim removed 1 base at V and 6 bases at J, leaving 1 base unmatched. The CDR3 DNA is TGCAGTGCTAGAGTACTAGCGGGAGCCGGGGAGCTGTTTTTT. It codes for CSARVLAGAGELFF.

Here the CDR3 reads CSARGLAHMLYEQYF. CDR3 DNA sequence: TGCAGTGCTAGAGGGCTAGCGCACATGCTCTACGAGCAGTACTTC. V and J are TRBV20-1 and TRBJ2-7; D may be TRBD2 (6 bases). The CDR3 length is 15 residues. Germline lookup yields CDR1 DFQATT and CDR2 SNEGSKA (reference sequence). Trimming left V 1 base short and J 3 bases short, with 16 bases between.

This clonotype was found many times. The chain couples TRBV11-2 to TRBJ2-1, with D uncertain. The germline V gene has CDR1 SGHAT and CDR2 FQNNGV. The CDR3 totals 15 residues. V shed 0 bases and J shed 0 bases, with 6 bases lying between them. The CDR3, as DNA: TGTGCCAGCAGCTTAGACCCGAGCTCCTACAATGAGCAGTTCTTC. Translation gives CASSLDPSSYNEQFF.

This clonotype has more than one count but fewer than ten. This chain links TRBV27 with TRBJ2-7, with TRBD1 matching over 7 bases. Per germline, CDR1 MNHEY and CDR2 SMNVEV (reference sequence). The CDR3 contains 15 residues. With 10 bases clipped from V and 2 bases from J, the junction kept 14 bases outside the gene matches. This chain's CDR3 is CATSRTGTAAYEQYF. CDR3 coding DNA: TGTGCCACCTCCAGGACGGGGACAGCGGCCTACGAGCAGTACTTC.

Only a few counts were recorded for this clonotype. The chain recombines TRBV15 with TRBJ2-7, with a weak D call TRBD2 (5 bases). This CDR3 comprises 15 residues. Trimming removed 0 bases from V and 0 bases from J, with 9 bases in between. Germline lookup yields CDR1 LNHNV and CDR2 YYDKDF (reference sequence). CDR3 nucleotides: TGTGCCACCAGCAGAGAGCGGGCCAACTCCTACGAGCAGTACTTC. Encoded protein: CATSRERANSYEQYF. Variable domain in full (rest from reference TRBV15 and TRBJ2-7): DAMVIQNPRYQVTQFGKPVTLSCSQTLNHNVMYWYQQKSSQAPKLLFHYYDKDFNNEADTPDNFQSRRPNTSFCFLDIRSPGLGDTAMYLCATSRERANSYEQYFGPGTRLTVT.